One and the same sample provided the 7 T cell receptor beta chains below, sequenced in a study of CD8 T cells in Susac syndrome. cDNA came from roughly 0.53 to 1 ug RNA primed by random hexamers. TCRdb processed the immunoSEQ multiplex PCR reads anew with MiXCR; each CDR3 protein has one entry. The data show a few hundred thousand distinct CDR3 sequences, 90% to 95% seen once. Sequencing was carried out using CD8+ T cells from PBMCs. These receptors came from a human donor with multiple sclerosis.

J is TRBJ1-3 and V is TRBV7-3; 7 bases are a match to TRBD1. CDR1 is SGHTA, CDR2 FQGTGA, per germline. This CDR3 is built from 15 residues. J gave up 6 bases and V 5 bases, and 10 bases lay outside the gene matches. The CDR3 sequence is CASSPGQSSKNTIYF. In DNA, the CDR3 is TGTGCCAGCAGCCCGGGACAGTCCTCTAAAAACACCATATATTTT.

This rearrangement joins TRBV7-9 to TRBJ2-1; maybe TRBD2 (5 bases). CDR1 SEHNR and CDR2 FQNEAQ come from the germline V gene (reference sequence). V was trimmed by 1 base and J by 3 bases, leaving 10 bases between them. CDR3 size: 15 residues. The DNA of the CDR3 is TGTGCCAGCAGCTTAGAGCGCGGAGGCTACAATGAGCAGTTCTTC. Translating it yields CASSLERGGYNEQFF.

The rearrangement links TRBV15 to TRBJ1-1; the D gene is possibly TRBD1 (6 bases). Trimming took 0 bases from V and 6 from J, leaving 14 bases between them. The CDR3 totals 15 residues. Germline V gives CDR1 LNHNV, CDR2 YYDKDF (reference sequence). The CDR3 is CATSRDNAGAPEAFF. The CDR3 DNA sequence: TGTGCCACCAGCAGAGATAACGCAGGGGCCCCTGAAGCTTTCTTT. The entire variable domain, with the rest obtained from reference TRBV15 and TRBJ1-1, is as follows: DAMVIQNPRYQVTQFGKPVTLSCSQTLNHNVMYWYQQKSSQAPKLLFHYYDKDFNNEADTPDNFQSRRPNTSFCFLDIRSPGLGDTAMYLCATSRDNAGAPEAFFGQGTRLTVV.

The V and J genes are TRBV28 and TRBJ2-7; D is perhaps TRBD2 (7 bases). V was pared by 5 bases and J by 5 bases, with 19 bases between. The CDR3 loop spans 15 amino acids. Germline V gene sequence: CDR1 MDHEN, CDR2 SYDVKM. CDR3 sequence (DNA): TGTGCCAGCAGTCGTAATCGGGGGGCAGGGAACGAGCAGTACTTC. Encoded protein: CASSRNRGAGNEQYF.

V gene TRBV5-6 combines with J gene TRBJ2-5, with D possibly TRBD2 on 6 matching bases. The CDR3 totals 14 residues. CDR1 is SGHDT and CDR2 is YYEEEE in the germline V gene. V was shortened by 4 bases and J by 5 bases, with 15 bases between the two germline ends. CDR3 in DNA: TGTGCCAGCAGCCCGGGACTCCTGGCGGAGACCCAGTACTTC. Translation: CASSPGLLAETQYF.

The rearrangement links TRBV27 to TRBJ1-1, with 9 positions matching TRBD1. The CDR3 is made up of 15 amino acids. CDR1 is MNHEY, CDR2 SMNVEV, per germline (reference sequence). The V gene end was trimmed by 5 bases and the J gene end by 0 bases; junction bases not matched to a gene: 4. CDR3 sequence (DNA): TGTGCCAGCAGTCCACACAGGGGGCTGAACACTGAAGCTTTCTTT. Its protein product is CASSPHRGLNTEAFF.

The chain has TRBV30 and TRBJ1-2; no clear D. The CDR3 length is 13 residues. V was shortened by 0 bases and J by 6 bases, with 11 bases between the two germline ends. CDR1 GTSNPN and CDR2 SVGIG come from the germline V gene (reference sequence). The CDR3 spells CAWSVGPVNGYTF. The CDR3 nucleotides read TGTGCCTGGAGTGTTGGGCCAGTTAATGGCTACACCTTC. The variable domain in full, with the rest retrieved from reference TRBV30 and TRBJ1-2, is SQTIHQWPATLVQPVGSPLSLECTVEGTSNPNLYWYRQAAGRGLQLLFYSVGIGQISSEVPQNLSASRPQDRQFILSSKKLLLSDSGFYLCAWSVGPVNGYTFGSGTRLTVV.